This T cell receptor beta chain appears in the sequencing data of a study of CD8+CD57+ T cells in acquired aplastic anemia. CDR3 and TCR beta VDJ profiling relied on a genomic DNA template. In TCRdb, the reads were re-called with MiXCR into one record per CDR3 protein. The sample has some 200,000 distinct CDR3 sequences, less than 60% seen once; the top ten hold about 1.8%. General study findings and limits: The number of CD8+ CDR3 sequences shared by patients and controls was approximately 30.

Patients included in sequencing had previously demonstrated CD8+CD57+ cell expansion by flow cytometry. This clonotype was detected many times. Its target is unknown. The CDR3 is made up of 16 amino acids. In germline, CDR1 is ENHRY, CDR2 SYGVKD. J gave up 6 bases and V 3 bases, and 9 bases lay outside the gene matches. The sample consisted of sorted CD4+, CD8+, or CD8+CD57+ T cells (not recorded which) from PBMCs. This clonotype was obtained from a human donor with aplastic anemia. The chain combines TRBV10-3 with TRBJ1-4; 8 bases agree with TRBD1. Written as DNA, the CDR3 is TGTGCCATCAGTGACTGGAGTACAGGGGGTGATGAAAAACTGTTTTTT. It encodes CAISDWSTGGDEKLFF.